This T cell receptor beta chain was retrieved from a study of T cells after yellow fever vaccination. Across the study: Fractions of low cell number were prepared using SMART-Seq v4 Ultra Low Input.

TCRdb processed the 5' RACE reads anew with MiXCR; each CDR3 protein has one entry. The sample lists 300,000 to 350,000 distinct CDR3 sequences, roughly 4.3% occurring once. The V gene's germline CDR1 is SGHVS and CDR2 FQNEAQ. Between the trimmed V and J ends, which lost 3 bases and 9 bases, there was a span of 11 bases. The CDR3 has 12 amino acids. Sequencing used PBMCs, obtained 5 days after the yellow fever booster vaccination. This chain connects TRBV7-8 to TRBJ2-5, with TRBD1 as a possible D gene (6 bases). This TCR was sampled from a man between 18 and 35 years old who received the YFV17D yellow fever vaccine. CDR3 in amino acids: CASSFQGQAQYF. Here the CDR3 DNA reads TGTGCCAGCAGCTTCCAGGGGCAGGCCCAGTACTTC.